The TCR beta chain described here comes from a study of T-cell memory formation after mild COVID-19. CDR3 size: 15 residues. Trimming cost V 0 bases and J 3 bases; bases outside gene matches: 1. Germline loops: CDR1 SSHAT, CDR2 FNYEAQ (reference sequence). TCRdb fed the 5' RACE reads into MiXCR, producing one record per CDR3 protein. The data show 150,000 to 200,000 distinct CDR3 sequences, about a fifth seen once. The V and J genes are TRBV7-7 and TRBJ2-5; 10 bases fit TRBD1. The clonotype was recovered from an adult woman who had mild COVID-19 (a few samples of this study predate the infection). Cell type and time point are not known. Sequenced: PBMCs or a T cell subset sorted from them (not recorded which). This CDR3 reads CASSLAGTGEETQYF. The DNA for the CDR3 is TGTGCCAGCAGCTTAGCAGGGACAGGGGAAGAGACCCAGTACTTC. Looking up the rest from reference TRBV7-7 and TRBJ2-5 gives the full variable domain: GAGVSQSPRYKVTKRGQDVTLRCDPISSHATLYWYQQALGQGPEFLTYFNYEAQPDKSGLPSDRFSAERPEGSISTLTIQRTEQRDSAMYRCASSLAGTGEETQYFGPGTRLLVL.